This T cell receptor beta chain was sequenced during a study of T-cell reconstitution after alpha-beta-depleted transplantation in children. Researchers prepared the TCRbeta library using unique molecular identifiers, the study reports. One entry per CDR3 protein, called by TCRdb with MiXCR from the PCR reads. Of approximately 300,000 distinct CDR3 sequences listed, roughly 7.8% are singletons. V lost 1 base and J lost 4; bases outside the gene matches: 8. The germline gives CDR1 MDHEN, CDR2 SYDVKM. This CDR3 has 17 amino acids. Study-level results: Day-60 TCRbeta diversity that was high in some patients was derived from surviving recipient T cells and thymic progenitors. The main origin of T-cell counts and diversity one year after transplant was newly produced T cells. Reports say that about two months after transplant, the alpha-beta T cells came out of several hundred graft clones that had expanded.

On this clonotype itself: No antigen is known for it.

The chain is built from TRBV28 and TRBJ2-7, with TRBD2 matching 12 bases. The clonotype was recovered from a female patient aged 2-9 years who had a stem cell transplant for Fanconi anemia, so the T cells may come from the graft donor. Sequencing was performed on peripheral blood, taken 360 days after TCRalphabeta/CD19-depleted stem cell transplant. CDR3 DNA sequence: TGTGCCAGCAGTTTATATAAACCTAGCGGGAGGGGATACGAGCAGTACTTC. This encodes CASSLYKPSGRGYEQYF.